The clone carrying this T cell receptor beta chain was counted at least ten times. Antigen specificity is unknown. Read coverage stops 3 residues before the CDR3 terminus; the germline J gene supplies the remainder. Each donor provided about 4.5 to 8.5 ml of heparinized whole blood. The sample belongs to a study of T cell clonality in common variable immunodeficiency. Libraries were prepared by immunoSEQ multiplex PCR; TCRdb keeps only in-frame clonotypes and omits some of them. This repertoire holds fewer than 70,000 clones, and none appear only once. The ends were cut back, 5 bases at V and 6 bases at J, with 11 bases in the middle. CDR3 size: 13 residues. Germline loops: CDR1 LNHDA, CDR2 SQIVND (reference sequence). Study-level points and caveats: Shared TCRbeta clones were fewer between CVID subjects than controls.

The chain couples TRBV19 to TRBJ1-5; possibly TRBD1 for D (5 bases). The clonotype comes from a person aged 18-70 years in good health. The sequenced material came from peripheral blood mononuclear cells. Partial CDR3 DNA: TGTGCCAGTAGTCATGAGGGGAGTCAGCCC. It translates to CASSHEGSQP. The entire CDR3 protein is CASSHEGSQPQHF.